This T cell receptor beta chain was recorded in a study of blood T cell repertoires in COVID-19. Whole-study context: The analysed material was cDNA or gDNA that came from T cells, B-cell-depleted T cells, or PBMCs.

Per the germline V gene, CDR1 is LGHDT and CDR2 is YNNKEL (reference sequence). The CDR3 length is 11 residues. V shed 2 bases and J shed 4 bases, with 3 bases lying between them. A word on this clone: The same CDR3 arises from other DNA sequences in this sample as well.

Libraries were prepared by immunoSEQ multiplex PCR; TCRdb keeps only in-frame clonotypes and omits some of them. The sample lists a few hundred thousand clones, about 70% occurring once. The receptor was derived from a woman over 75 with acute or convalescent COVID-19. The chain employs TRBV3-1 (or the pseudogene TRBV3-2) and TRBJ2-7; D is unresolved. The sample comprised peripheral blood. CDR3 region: CASSQLYEQYF. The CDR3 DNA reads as TGTGCCAGCAGCCAACTGTACGAGCAGTACTTC.